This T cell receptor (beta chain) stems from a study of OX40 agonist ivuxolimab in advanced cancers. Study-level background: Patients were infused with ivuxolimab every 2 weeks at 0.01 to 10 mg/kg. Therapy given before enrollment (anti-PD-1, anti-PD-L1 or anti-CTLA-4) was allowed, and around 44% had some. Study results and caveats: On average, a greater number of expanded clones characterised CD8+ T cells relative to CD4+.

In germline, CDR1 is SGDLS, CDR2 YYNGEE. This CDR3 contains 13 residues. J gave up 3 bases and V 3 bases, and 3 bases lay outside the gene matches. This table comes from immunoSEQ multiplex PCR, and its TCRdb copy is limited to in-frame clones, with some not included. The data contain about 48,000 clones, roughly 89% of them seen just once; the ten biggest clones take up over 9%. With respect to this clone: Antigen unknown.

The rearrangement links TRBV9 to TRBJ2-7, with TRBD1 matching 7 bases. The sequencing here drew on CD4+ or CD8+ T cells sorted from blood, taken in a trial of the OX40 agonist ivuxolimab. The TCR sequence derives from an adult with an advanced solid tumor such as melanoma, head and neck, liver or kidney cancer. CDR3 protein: CASSGQGDYEQYF. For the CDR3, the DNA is TGTGCCAGCAGCGGACAGGGCGACTACGAGCAGTACTTC.